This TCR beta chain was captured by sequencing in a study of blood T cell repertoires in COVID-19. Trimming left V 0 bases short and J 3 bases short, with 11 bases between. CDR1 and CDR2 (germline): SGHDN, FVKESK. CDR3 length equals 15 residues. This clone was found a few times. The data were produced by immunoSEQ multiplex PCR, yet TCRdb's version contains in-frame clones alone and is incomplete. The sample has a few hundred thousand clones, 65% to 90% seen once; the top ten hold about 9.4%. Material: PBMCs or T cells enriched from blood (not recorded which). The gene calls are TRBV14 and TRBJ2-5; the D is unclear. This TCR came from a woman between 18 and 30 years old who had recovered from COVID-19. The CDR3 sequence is CASSQEWPNKETQYF. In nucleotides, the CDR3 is TGTGCCAGCAGCCAAGAGTGGCCGAATAAAGAGACCCAGTACTTC. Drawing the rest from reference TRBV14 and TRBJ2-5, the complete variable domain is EAGVTQFPSHSVIEKGQTVTLRCDPISGHDNLYWYRRVMGKEIKFLLHFVKESKQDESGMPNNRFLAERTGGTYSTLKVQPAELEDSGVYFCASSQEWPNKETQYFGPGTRLLVL.